The clone carrying this TCR beta chain appeared a single time. The CDR3 has 15 amino acids. Looked up from germline, CDR1 is SNHLY and CDR2 is FYNNEI. V was cut by 8 bases and J by 4 bases, with 19 bases left in between. This specimen belongs to a study of blood T cell repertoires in COVID-19. Across the whole study: Samples representing acute and convalescent COVID-19 were sourced from the United States, Italy and Spain. The cDNA or gDNA used as material had been derived from T cells, B-cell-depleted T cells, or PBMCs.

Sequenced by immunoSEQ multiplex PCR; TCRdb stores in-frame clones only, minus some. The data contain roughly 69,000 clones, around four fifths of them seen just once; the ten biggest clones take up 9% to 15%. The gene calls are TRBV2 and TRBJ2-3; D may be TRBD2 (6 bases). Sequencing was performed on peripheral blood. The clonotype originates from a human donor in a cohort sampled during active COVID-19. CDR3 region: CASSARGADPDTQYF. In DNA form, the CDR3 reads TGTGCCAGCTCCGCCCGCGGGGCGGACCCAGATACGCAGTATTTT.